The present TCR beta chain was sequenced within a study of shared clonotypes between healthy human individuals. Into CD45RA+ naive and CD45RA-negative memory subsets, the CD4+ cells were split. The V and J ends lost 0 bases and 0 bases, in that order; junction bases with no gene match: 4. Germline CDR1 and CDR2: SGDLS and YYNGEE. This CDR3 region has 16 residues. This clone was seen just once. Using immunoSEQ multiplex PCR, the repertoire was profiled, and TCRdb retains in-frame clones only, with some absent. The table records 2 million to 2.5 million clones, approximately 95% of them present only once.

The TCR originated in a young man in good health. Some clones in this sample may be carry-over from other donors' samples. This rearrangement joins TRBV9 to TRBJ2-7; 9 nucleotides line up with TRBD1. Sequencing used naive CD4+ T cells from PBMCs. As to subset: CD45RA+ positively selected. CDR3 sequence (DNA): TGTGCCAGCAGCGTAGGTGGGACAGGGAGCTCCTACGAGCAGTACTTC. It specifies CASSVGGTGSSYEQYF.